Included here is one T cell receptor beta chain sequence, with context. Trimming at V came to 0 bases and at J to 3 bases, leaving 5 bases not matched to a gene. Per germline, CDR1 SGHAT and CDR2 FQNNGV. CDR3 size: 15 residues. These data belong to a study of shared clonotypes between healthy human individuals. Generated by immunoSEQ multiplex PCR, the TCRdb table keeps only in-frame clones and is missing some. Of about 2.4 million clones listed, over 85% are singletons. This chain connects TRBV11-2 to TRBJ2-7; TRBD2 matches at 7 bases. Sequencing input: naive CD4+ T cells from PBMCs. Subset meaning: CD45RA+ positively selected. The sequence was obtained from a man in his late teens or twenties in good health. Some clones in this sample may be carry-over from other donors' samples. CDR3 nucleotides: TGTGCCAGCAGCTTAGAGCGGCTAGCGGTCTACGAGCAGTACTTC. This sequence encodes CASSLERLAVYEQYF.